The clone carrying this TCR beta chain was seen ten or more times. Its antigen is undetermined. The data originate from a study of T cells in Graves' hyperthyroidism and ophthalmopathy. Study results and caveats: Within blood appeared most thyroid clonotypes that had expanded above 0.001.

Aged 18 to 65, the patients had hyperthyroidism that was newly diagnosed and had lasted under 2 months. Exclusion followed for patients with uncontrolled infection, other autoimmune disease, pregnancy or lactation. There were TCR beta CDR3 regions amplified from RNA transcripts. A first-round RT-PCR of the TCR CDR3 used the HTBI primer set. TCRdb used MiXCR to reprocess the multiplex PCR reads, holding one entry per CDR3 protein. The sample yields around 560,000 distinct CDR3 sequences, around 17% seen once. CDR3 length: 15 residues. Germline V CDR1 and CDR2: SGHTA, FQGNSA. V was pared by 5 bases and J by 2 bases, with 13 bases between.

The sequenced sample consisted of blood. This receptor was identified in a woman under 30 with Graves' hyperthyroidism. This chain links TRBV7-2 with TRBJ1-5; TRBD1 is a possible D gene (5 bases). This chain's CDR3 is CASSPRVRGNQPQHF. The CDR3 bases are TGTGCCAGCAGCCCCAGGGTGAGGGGCAATCAGCCCCAGCATTTT.